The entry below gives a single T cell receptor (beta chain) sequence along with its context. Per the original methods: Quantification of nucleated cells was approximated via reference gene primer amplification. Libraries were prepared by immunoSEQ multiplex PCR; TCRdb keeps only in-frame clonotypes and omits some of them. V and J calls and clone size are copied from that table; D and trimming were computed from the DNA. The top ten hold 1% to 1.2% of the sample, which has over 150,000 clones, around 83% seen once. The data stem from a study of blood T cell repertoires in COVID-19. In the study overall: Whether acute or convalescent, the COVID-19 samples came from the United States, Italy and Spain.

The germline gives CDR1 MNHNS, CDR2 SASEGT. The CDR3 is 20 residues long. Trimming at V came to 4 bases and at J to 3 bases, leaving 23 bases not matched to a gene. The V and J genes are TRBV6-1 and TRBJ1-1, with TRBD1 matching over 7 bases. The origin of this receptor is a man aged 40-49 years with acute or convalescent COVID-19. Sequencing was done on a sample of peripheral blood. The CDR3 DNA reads TGTGCCAGCAGTGTCCCGACCAGTTCGGGACAGATAAAAGGGTACACTGAAGCTTTCTTT. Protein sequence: CASSVPTSSGQIKGYTEAFF.